This T cell receptor beta chain was documented in a study of metastatic and nonmetastatic thyroid tumors. Thyroid surgery was preceded by no treatment in any patient. V lost 3 bases to trimming and J lost 0 bases, with 3 bases between them. Germline assignment: CDR1 LGHDT and CDR2 YNNKEL (reference sequence). The CDR3 is made up of 12 amino acids. TCRdb reassembled clones from the PCR reads with MiXCR. The table includes roughly 13,000 clones, over 25% detected once. The receptor comes from a female donor with papillary thyroid cancer or a benign thyroid nodule (not recorded which). Some clones in this sample may be carry-over from other donors' samples. The rearrangement joins TRBV3-1 to TRBJ2-7; no definite D call. The sample consisted of tumor tissue. The CDR3 DNA reads TGTGCCAGCAGCCACGACTCCTACGAGCAGTACTTC. Protein sequence: CASSHDSYEQYF.